These 16 T cell receptor beta chains came from one sample sequenced in a study of T cell changes during pregnancy in multiple sclerosis. TCRdb's table, derived via immunoSEQ multiplex PCR, lists solely in-frame clones and lacks some. The sample includes about 36,000 clones, roughly nine tenths of them seen just once. Sequences were derived from CD4+ T cells from peripheral blood mononuclear cells, sampled after pregnancy. The receptors shown here come from a female donor with multiple sclerosis, enrolled in a pregnancy study.

The chain joins TRBV7-6 to TRBJ2-2; possibly TRBD2 for D (6 bases). Trimming shortened V by 5 bases and J by 0 bases, and 13 bases separated the two germline ends. The CDR3 spans 16 residues. Germline V gene sequence: CDR1 SGHVS, CDR2 FNYEAQ. CDR3 residues: CASSPYRDSNTGELFF. CDR3 DNA: TGTGCCAGCAGCCCATACCGGGACTCGAACACCGGGGAGCTGTTTTTT.

The chain links TRBV4-1 to TRBJ1-2; the D gene is possibly TRBD1 (6 bases). The V and J ends lost 7 bases and 2 bases respectively, with 8 bases between them. Germline loops: CDR1 MGHRA, CDR2 YSYEKL. The CDR3 consists of 12 residues. The CDR3 spells CASKGENYGYTF. For the CDR3, the DNA is TGCGCCAGCAAGGGGGAAAACTATGGCTACACCTTC.

This chain uses TRBV29-1 with TRBJ2-5, with TRBD2 as a possible D gene (5 bases). The length of the CDR3 is 12 residues. Germline V CDR1 and CDR2: SQVTM, ANQGSEA. Trimming cost V 3 bases and J 6 bases, with 11 bases left between them. The CDR3 DNA is TGCAGCGTTGAGAGGGATGAAAAGACCCAGTACTTC. Amino acids: CSVERDEKTQYF. Full variable domain (rest looked up from reference TRBV29-1 and TRBJ2-5): SAVISQKPSRDICQRGTSLTIQCQVDSQVTMMFWYRQQPGQSLTLIATANQGSEATYESGFVIDKFPISRPNLTFSTLTVSNMSPEDSSIYLCSVERDEKTQYFGPGTRLLVL.

The V call is TRBV5-1, the J call TRBJ2-1; D might be TRBD2 (6 bases). Germline CDR1 SGHRS, CDR2 YFSETQ. The CDR3 is 16 amino acids. V lost 4 bases to trimming and J lost 5 bases, with 19 bases between them. The CDR3 loop is CASSPLTRNGDNEQFF. CDR3 sequence (DNA): TGCGCCAGCAGCCCGCTGACTAGAAATGGAGACAATGAGCAGTTCTTC.

The V and J genes are TRBV6-5 and TRBJ1-2, with a possible D match to TRBD1 (6 bases). Looked up from germline, CDR1 is MNHEY and CDR2 is SVGAGI. CDR3 size: 12 residues. The V and J ends lost 6 bases and 4 bases respectively, with 9 bases between them. The CDR3 here is CASRQGFYGYTF. CDR3 nucleotides: TGTGCCAGCAGGCAGGGGTTCTATGGCTACACCTTC.

This clone was found once. This chain links TRBV6-6 with TRBJ1-1; D not resolved. Germline V CDR1 and CDR2: MNHNY, SVGAGI (reference sequence). The V end was cut by 7 bases, the J end by 1 base, with 10 bases between. CDR3 length equals 13 residues. CDR3 sequence: CASNYPGNTEAFF. CDR3 coding DNA: TGTGCCAGCAACTACCCGGGGAACACTGAAGCTTTCTTT.

A word on this clone: A junction boundary mismatches the germline segment, possibly from a read error. The V and J genes are TRBV5-1 and TRBJ2-3; 8 nucleotides line up with TRBD2. The CDR3 extends over 14 amino acids. Germline CDR1 is SGHRS and CDR2 is YFSETQ. CDR3 protein: CAGSLIVGGGAQYF. For the CDR3, the DNA is TGCGCCGGCAGCTTGATCGTCGGGGGGGGTGCGCAGTATTTT.

This clone appeared a few times. The chain couples TRBV30 to TRBJ1-5; 9 bases are a match to TRBD1. The CDR3 is made up of 13 amino acids. V lost 0 bases and J lost 6; bases outside the gene matches: 0. The germline gives CDR1 GTSNPN, CDR2 SVGIG (reference sequence). The CDR3 is CAWSVGQGQPQHF. CDR3 DNA sequence: TGTGCCTGGAGTGTGGGACAGGGTCAGCCCCAGCATTTT.

The V and J genes are TRBV5-1 and TRBJ2-7, with a tentative D call TRBD1 (6 bases). There are 13 residues in the CDR3. The V gene's germline CDR1 is SGHRS and CDR2 YFSETQ. V lost 0 bases to trimming and J lost 6 bases, with 10 bases between them. CDR3: CASSLVGGGEQYF. CDR3 bases: TGCGCCAGCAGCTTGGTTGGGGGCGGCGAGCAGTACTTC.

In this sample, this clone turned up once. The chain carries TRBV15 and TRBJ2-7; 10 bases agree with TRBD1. V gave up 3 bases and J gave up 3 bases; unmatched junction bases: 2. Germline V gene sequence: CDR1 LNHNV, CDR2 YYDKDF (reference sequence). CDR3 size: 14 residues. CDR3 sequence: CATSRTGGLYEQYF. Here the CDR3 DNA reads TGTGCCACCAGCAGGACAGGGGGCCTCTACGAGCAGTACTTC.

CDR3 in amino acids: CASSELAGDEQFF. The CDR3, as DNA: TGTGCCAGCAGTGAACTAGCGGGAGATGAGCAGTTCTTC. V and J are TRBV2 and TRBJ2-1; TRBD2 matches 10 bases. Germline CDR1 reads SNHLY; CDR2 reads FYNNEI. CDR3 size: 13 residues. The trim removed 2 bases at V and 8 bases at J, leaving 0 bases unmatched.

The rearrangement joins TRBV11-2 to TRBJ2-7; TRBD1 agrees at 8 bases. Germline V gene lookup returns CDR1 SGHAT and CDR2 FQNNGV. The CDR3 covers 14 residues. J lost 0 bases, V lost 4 bases, and 2 bases had no gene match. The CDR3: CASSSGQDSYEQYF. The CDR3 nucleotides are TGTGCCAGCAGCTCGGGACAGGACTCCTACGAGCAGTACTTC.

This sequence joins TRBV6-1 and TRBJ2-5, with no clear D. Germline values: CDR1 MNHNS, CDR2 SASEGT. V was trimmed by 7 bases and J by 2 bases, leaving 5 bases between them. CDR3 length: 11 amino acids. The CDR3 DNA reads as TGTGCCAGCACAGATCAAGAGACCCAGTACTTC. It yields the protein CASTDQETQYF.

This chain uses TRBV7-3 with TRBJ1-6; the match to TRBD1 covers 7 bases. V was pared by 5 bases and J by 9 bases, with 7 bases of the junction left unmatched. Germline V CDR1 and CDR2: SGHTA, FQGTGA. The CDR3 has 14 amino acids. The CDR3 DNA reads TGTGCCAGCAGCCTACAGGGGTTTGGTTCACCCCTCCACTTT. Translation gives CASSLQGFGSPLHF.

This chain uses TRBV2 with TRBJ2-7, with D tentatively TRBD2 (5 bases). The V gene's germline CDR1 is SNHLY and CDR2 FYNNEI. This CDR3 is 14 amino acids long. Trimming stripped 2 bases from V and 0 bases from J, with 8 bases between. The CDR3 loop reads CASSERRDSYEQYF. DNA of the CDR3: TGTGCCAGCAGTGAAAGACGGGACTCCTACGAGCAGTACTTC.

The chain uses TRBV19 and TRBJ1-5, with D possibly being TRBD1 (5 bases). The V gene's germline CDR1 is LNHDA and CDR2 SQIVND (reference sequence). The CDR3 consists of 14 residues. V lost 5 bases and J lost 0, with 8 bases in between. CDR3 in DNA: TGTGCCAGTAGTTGGGGGGGTAGCAATCAGCCCCAGCATTTT. This sequence encodes CASSWGGSNQPQHF.